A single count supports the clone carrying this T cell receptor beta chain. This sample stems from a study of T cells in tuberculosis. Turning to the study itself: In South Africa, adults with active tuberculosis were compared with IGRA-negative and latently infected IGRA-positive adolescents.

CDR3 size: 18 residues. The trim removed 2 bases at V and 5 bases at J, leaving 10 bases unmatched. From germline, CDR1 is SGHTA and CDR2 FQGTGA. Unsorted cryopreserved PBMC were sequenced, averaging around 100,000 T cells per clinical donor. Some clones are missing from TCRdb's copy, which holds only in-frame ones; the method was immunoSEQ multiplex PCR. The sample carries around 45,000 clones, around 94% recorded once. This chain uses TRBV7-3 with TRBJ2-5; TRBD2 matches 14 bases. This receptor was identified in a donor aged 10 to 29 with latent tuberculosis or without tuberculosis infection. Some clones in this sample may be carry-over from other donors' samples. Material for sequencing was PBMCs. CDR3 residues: CASSLGTSGSLGGETQYF. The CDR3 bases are TGTGCCAGCAGCTTAGGGACTAGCGGGAGTTTAGGTGGGGAGACCCAGTACTTC.